These 23 T cell receptor beta chains came from one sample sequenced in a study of blood T cells in healthy people across ages. Together with a sample-barcoded 5' primer, a J-beta primer mix was included in a second PCR lasting about 7 to 12 cycles. TCRdb re-called the 5' RACE reads through MiXCR, storing one row per CDR3 protein. The sample consists of about 1 million distinct CDR3 sequences, 35% to 55% of them appearing once. Input material: blood. Receptors were obtained from a woman aged 60 to 75 in good health.

The chain carries TRBV3-1 and TRBJ2-4; the D gene is possibly TRBD1 (5 bases). There are 18 residues in the CDR3. Germline V gene data show CDR1 as LGHDT and CDR2 as YNNKEL (reference sequence). Trimming took 4 bases from V and 2 from J, leaving 21 bases between them. This CDR3 reads CASSPLSMTVGTKNIQYF. CDR3 DNA: TGTGCCAGCAGCCCATTATCTATGACAGTAGGAACCAAAAACATTCAGTACTTC.

This clonotype was recorded a few times. The chain carries TRBV4-1 and TRBJ2-5, with 8 bases matching TRBD2. V trimming: 6 bases; J trimming: 2 bases; junction bases outside the gene matches: 5. This CDR3 is 14 amino acids long. Germline lookup yields CDR1 MGHRA and CDR2 YSYEKL. This CDR3 reads CASRDTSGQETQYF. CDR3 nucleotides: TGCGCCAGCAGGGACACTAGCGGTCAAGAGACCCAGTACTTC.

The chain employs TRBV4-2 and TRBJ2-3; 10 positions match TRBD2. This CDR3 comprises 16 residues. Per germline, CDR1 LGHNA and CDR2 YNFKEQ. V lost 2 bases to trimming and J lost 5 bases; unmatched junction nucleotides: 7. CDR3 residues: CASSQTGTSVGDTQYF. CDR3 bases: TGTGCCAGCAGCCAAACCGGGACTAGCGTTGGAGATACGCAGTATTTT.

This clonotype has only a few counts. The chain couples TRBV5-6 to TRBJ1-2; D is ambiguous. CDR3 size: 11 residues. Germline CDR1 reads SGHDT; CDR2 reads YYEEEE. V was shortened by 3 bases and J by 5 bases, with 5 bases between the two germline ends. The CDR3 sequence: CASSWGYGYTF. The CDR3 DNA is TGTGCCAGCAGCTGGGGATATGGCTACACCTTC.

Only a few counts were recorded for this clonotype. V is TRBV25-1 and J is TRBJ2-5, with D perhaps assigned TRBD1 or TRBD2 (5 bases each). The J call is doubtful: the DNA matches TRBJ2-7 better. Germline lookup yields CDR1 MGHDK and CDR2 SYGVNS. The CDR3 contains 13 residues. The CDR3 loop reads CASSESWGTEQYF. CDR3 nucleotide sequence: TGTGCCAGCAGTGAATCCTGGGGGACCGAGCAGTACTTC.

This clonotype was observed a few times. The rearrangement uses TRBV7-6 and TRBJ2-5; 12 bases match TRBD2. There are 20 residues in the CDR3. Germline V gives CDR1 SGHVS, CDR2 FNYEAQ. J was trimmed by 2 bases and V by 1 base; bases with no gene match: 14. The CDR3 sequence: CASSLVSSTSGSGGQETQYF. CDR3 coding DNA: TGTGCCAGCAGCTTAGTATCTTCGACTAGCGGGAGTGGAGGTCAAGAGACCCAGTACTTC. Full variable domain (rest looked up from reference TRBV7-6 and TRBJ2-5): GAGVSQSPRYKVTKRGQDVALRCDPISGHVSLYWYRQALGQGPEFLTYFNYEAQQDKSGLPNDRFSAERPEGSISTLTIQRTEQRDSAMYRCASSLVSSTSGSGGQETQYFGPGTRLLVL.

In its sample, this clonotype was seen many times. The genes are TRBV7-9 and TRBJ2-5; possibly TRBD2 for D (6 bases). Per germline, CDR1 SEHNR and CDR2 FQNEAQ (reference sequence). Trimming left V 6 bases short and J 1 base short, with 9 bases between. The CDR3 is 13 amino acids. This CDR3 reads CASRAGSQETQYF. DNA for the CDR3: TGTGCCAGCAGGGCGGGGAGCCAAGAGACCCAGTACTTC.

The chain employs TRBV11-1 and TRBJ2-1, with D maybe TRBD1 (7 bases). Gene TRBJ2-7 matches the end of the DNA better, so the J call may be wrong. The germline V gene has CDR1 SGHAT and CDR2 FQDESV (reference sequence). CDR3 length equals 18 residues. As DNA, the CDR3 is TGTGCCAGCAGCTCCCAGGGGGGTAGCGGAAGCTCCTACAATGAGCAGTACTTC. Its translation is CASSSQGGSGSSYNEQYF.

CDR3 loop: CASSAGLYGYEQYF. The DNA for the CDR3 is TGTGCCAGCAGCGCGGGACTTTATGGCTACGAGCAGTACTTC. V usage is TRBV9 and J usage is TRBJ2-7; possibly TRBD2 for D (6 bases). This CDR3 has 14 amino acids. Per the germline V gene, CDR1 is SGDLS and CDR2 is YYNGEE. V was clipped by 3 bases and J by 3 bases, with 13 bases between them.

The chain uses TRBV6-5 and TRBJ2-5; weak D call: TRBD1 (6 bases). The CDR3 contains 15 residues. The V end was cut by 0 bases, the J end by 2 bases, with 10 bases between. Per the germline V gene, CDR1 is MNHEY and CDR2 is SVGAGI. The DNA of the CDR3 is TGTGCCAGCAGTTACTCTGGGACAACTCAAGAGACCCAGTACTTC. Its translation: CASSYSGTTQETQYF.

There are a few counts of this clonotype. The chain joins TRBV20-1 to TRBJ2-3, with D perhaps matching TRBD1 (6 bases). V lost 4 bases and J lost 5, with 10 bases in between. The germline gives CDR1 DFQATT, CDR2 SNEGSKA (reference sequence). The CDR3 extends over 12 amino acids. The CDR3 is CSAIGQRDTQYF. Here the CDR3 DNA reads TGCAGTGCTATCGGACAGAGAGATACGCAGTATTTT.

This clonotype occurred a few times. The chain employs TRBV25-1 and TRBJ2-6; D could derive from TRBD1 or TRBD2 (5 bases each). The germline V and J ends were trimmed by 3 bases and 0 bases, with 6 bases remaining between them. Germline assignment: CDR1 MGHDK and CDR2 SYGVNS. This CDR3 has 15 residues. Written as DNA, the CDR3 is TGTGCCAGCAGTGAGAGGGGCTCTGGGGCCAACGTCCTGACTTTC. Translating gives CASSERGSGANVLTF.

The J gene is TRBJ2-1, the V gene TRBV11-2, with D perhaps TRBD2 (6 bases). V lost 1 base and J 5 bases, leaving 15 bases between the germline ends. Germline CDR1 is SGHAT and CDR2 is FQNNGV. This CDR3 contains 16 residues. The CDR3 nucleotides read TGTGCCAGCAGCTTAGGGGCCGCGGGGATAGACAATGAGCAGTTCTTC. Its translation is CASSLGAAGIDNEQFF.

This clonotype has more than one count but fewer than ten. V usage is TRBV20-1 and J usage is TRBJ1-2; D not resolved. CDR3 length: 10 amino acids. The germline gives CDR1 DFQATT, CDR2 SNEGSKA (reference sequence). The CDR3 loop reads CSFYGYGYTF. The CDR3 region has the DNA TGCAGCTTTTACGGCTATGGCTACACCTTC.

This sequence joins TRBV15 and TRBJ2-7, with 9 bases aligning to TRBD1. The J call may be mistaken, given a closer DNA end match to TRBJ2-5. Per germline, CDR1 LNHNV and CDR2 YYDKDF (reference sequence). The CDR3 consists of 15 residues. The CDR3 region has the DNA TGTGCCACCAGCAGAGATGGGGACAGGGAGGAGACCCAGTACTTC. The encoded protein is CATSRDGDREETQYF.

As to this clonotype: At one end the junction does not follow the germline gene, possibly because of a read error. The chain uses TRBV9 and TRBJ1-2; D remains unclear. The CDR3 runs to 15 residues. The germline CDR1 and CDR2 sequences are SGDLS and YYNGEE. The CDR3 DNA reads TGTGTCAGCAGCGTATCCCCCCAGCGAGACTATGGCTACACCTTC. It encodes CVSSVSPQRDYGYTF. Based on the CDR3 plus reference TRBV9 and TRBJ1-2, the full variable domain is DSGVTQTPKHLITATGQRVTLRCSPRSGDLSVYWYQQSLDQGLQFLIQYYNGEERAKGNILERFSAQQFPDLHSELNLSSLELGDSALYFCVSSVSPQRDYGYTFGSGTRLTVV.

In its sample, this clonotype was seen a few times. The rearrangement joins TRBV27 to TRBJ2-5; D possibly matches TRBD1 or TRBD2 (5 bases each). This CDR3 is built from 13 residues. Trimming pared 5 bases from V and 4 bases from J, leaving 11 bases between. Germline values: CDR1 MNHEY, CDR2 SMNVEV (reference sequence). Here the CDR3 reads CASSKLGTETQYF. Here the CDR3 DNA reads TGTGCCAGCAGTAAGCTAGGGACAGAGACCCAGTACTTC.

This clonotype was picked up a small number of times. The chain is built from TRBV10-3 and TRBJ2-1, with D unclear. V gave up 6 bases and J gave up 9 bases, with 9 bases separating them. Germline V gene sequence: CDR1 ENHRY, CDR2 SYGVKD. This CDR3 region has 11 residues. The DNA for the CDR3 is TGTGCCATCAGCGGAGTCGCTGAGCAGTTCTTC. Protein sequence: CAISGVAEQFF.

V usage is TRBV20-1 and J usage is TRBJ2-1, with D perhaps TRBD2 (6 bases). Trimming stripped 3 bases from V and 6 bases from J, with 12 bases between. The CDR3 contains 13 residues. Per germline, CDR1 DFQATT and CDR2 SNEGSKA (reference sequence). The CDR3 DNA follows: TGCAGTGCTAGCGGGAGCGCCCCCAATGAGCAGTTCTTC. Translated: CSASGSAPNEQFF.

This clonotype was seen ten or more times. The rearrangement joins TRBV10-3 to TRBJ2-7; possibly TRBD1 or TRBD2 for D (6 bases each). This CDR3 is 14 amino acids long. The ends were cut back, 9 bases at V and 6 bases at J, with 21 bases in the middle. Germline CDR1 ENHRY, CDR2 SYGVKD. The CDR3 sequence is CAMGPSKGGGEQYF. The CDR3 region has the DNA TGTGCCATGGGACCATCTAAGGGGGGAGGCGAGCAGTACTTC.

This clonotype was counted between two and nine times. In DNA, the CDR3 is TGTGCCAGCAGTAAGCAGGGTGGAGGGCAGTACTTC. Translation: CASSKQGGGQYF. The chain links TRBV12-3 or TRBV12-4 to TRBJ2-7; D tentatively reads TRBD1 or TRBD2 (5 bases each). V lost 5 bases to trimming and J lost 9 bases, with 14 bases between them. This CDR3 is built from 12 residues.

Remarks on this clonotype: One junction end does not reproduce the germline sequence, and a read error may be involved. This sequence joins TRBV13 and TRBJ1-2, with 10 bases aligning to TRBD1. The CDR3 has 14 amino acids. From germline, CDR1 is PRHDT and CDR2 FYEKMQ (reference sequence). CDR3 coding DNA: TGTGCCAGCAGCGAGGACAGGGGGGACTATGGCCACACCTTC. It translates to CASSEDRGDYGHTF.

This sequence joins TRBV3-1 and TRBJ2-4; D ambiguous. Looked up from germline, CDR1 is LGHDT and CDR2 is YNNKEL (reference sequence). V lost 4 bases, J lost 5 bases, and 15 bases lay in between. This CDR3 is built from 15 residues. CDR3 sequence reads: CASSPLPSRENIQYF. The CDR3 coding sequence is TGTGCCAGCAGCCCACTGCCGTCAAGGGAAAACATTCAGTACTTC.